The clone carrying this T cell receptor (beta chain) was picked up a small number of times. Its matching antigen is unknown. This record belongs to a study of CD8 T cells in Susac syndrome. Study outcomes and limitations: As acknowledged by the study, its TCR sequencing and HLA analysis included a relatively small number of individuals.

TCR beta sequences were obtained from blood CD8+ and CD4+ T cells. TEMRA cells were FACS-enriched, unlike CD8+ and CD4+ T cells, which were negatively isolated. An amount of RNA that ranged from roughly 0.5 to 1 ug was reverse transcribed with random hexamers. By means of immunoSEQ multiplex PCR, TCR beta CDR3 spanning 54 Vbeta and 13 Jbeta underwent amplification. TCRdb reprocessed the immunoSEQ multiplex PCR reads via MiXCR and lists one record per CDR3 protein. The table includes 85,000 to 90,000 distinct CDR3 sequences, approximately 92% detected once. The CDR3 totals 12 residues. The ends lost 7 bases at V and 5 bases at J; junction bases unmatched: 8. Germline CDR1 is SQVTM and CDR2 is ANQGSEA.

Sample: CD8+ T cells from PBMCs. The origin of this receptor is a human donor in good health. V is TRBV29-1 and J is TRBJ2-7; 7 bases match TRBD1. This CDR3 is CSAHRGGDEQYF. In DNA form, the CDR3 reads TGCAGCGCGCACAGGGGTGGGGACGAGCAGTACTTC.